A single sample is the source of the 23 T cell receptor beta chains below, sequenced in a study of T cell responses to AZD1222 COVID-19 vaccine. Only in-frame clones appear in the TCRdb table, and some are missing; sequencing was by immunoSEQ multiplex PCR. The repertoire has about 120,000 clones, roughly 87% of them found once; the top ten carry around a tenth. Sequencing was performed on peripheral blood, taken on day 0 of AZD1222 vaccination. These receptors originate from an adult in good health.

The CDR3 sequence is CASSSSGTGELFF. The CDR3 DNA is TGTGCCAGCAGCTCTAGTGGCACCGGGGAGCTGTTTTTT. This rearrangement joins TRBV7-9 to TRBJ2-2, with D unclear. Trimming removed 4 bases from V and 4 bases from J, with 7 bases in between. This CDR3 contains 13 residues. From germline, CDR1 is SEHNR and CDR2 FQNEAQ (reference sequence).

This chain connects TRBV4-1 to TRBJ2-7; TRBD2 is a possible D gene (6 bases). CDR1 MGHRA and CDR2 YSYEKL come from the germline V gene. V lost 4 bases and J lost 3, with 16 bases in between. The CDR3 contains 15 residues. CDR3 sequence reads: CASSLTTQGGYEQYF. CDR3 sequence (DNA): TGCGCCAGCAGCCTCACCACTCAGGGAGGCTACGAGCAGTACTTC.

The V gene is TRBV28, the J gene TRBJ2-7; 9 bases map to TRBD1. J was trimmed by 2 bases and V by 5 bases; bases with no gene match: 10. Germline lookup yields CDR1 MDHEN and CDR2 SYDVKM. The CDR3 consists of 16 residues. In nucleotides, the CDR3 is TGTGCCAGCAGTCCCCTCCCCGGGACAGGGACCTACGAGCAGTACTTC. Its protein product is CASSPLPGTGTYEQYF. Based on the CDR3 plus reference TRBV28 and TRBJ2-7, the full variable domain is DVKVTQSSRYLVKRTGEKVFLECVQDMDHENMFWYRQDPGLGLRLIYFSYDVKMKEKGDIPEGYSVSREKKERFSLILESASTNQTSMYLCASSPLPGTGTYEQYFGPGTRLTVT.

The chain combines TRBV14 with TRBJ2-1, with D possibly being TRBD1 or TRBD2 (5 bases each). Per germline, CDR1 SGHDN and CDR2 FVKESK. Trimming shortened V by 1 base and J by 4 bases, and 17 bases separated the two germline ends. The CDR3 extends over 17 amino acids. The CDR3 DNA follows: TGTGCCAGCAGCCAAGGGTTGAGGGGTGGTCCTTACAATGAGCAGTTCTTC. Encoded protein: CASSQGLRGGPYNEQFF. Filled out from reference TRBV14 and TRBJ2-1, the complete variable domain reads EAGVTQFPSHSVIEKGQTVTLRCDPISGHDNLYWYRRVMGKEIKFLLHFVKESKQDESGMPNNRFLAERTGGTYSTLKVQPAELEDSGVYFCASSQGLRGGPYNEQFFGPGTRLTVL.

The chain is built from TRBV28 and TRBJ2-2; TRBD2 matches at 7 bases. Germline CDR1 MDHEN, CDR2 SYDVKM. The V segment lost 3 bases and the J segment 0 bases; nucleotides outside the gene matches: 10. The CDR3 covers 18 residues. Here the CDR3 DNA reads TGTGCCAGCAGTTTCGGGCTAGCGGATACAGCGAACACCGGGGAGCTGTTTTTT. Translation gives CASSFGLADTANTGELFF.

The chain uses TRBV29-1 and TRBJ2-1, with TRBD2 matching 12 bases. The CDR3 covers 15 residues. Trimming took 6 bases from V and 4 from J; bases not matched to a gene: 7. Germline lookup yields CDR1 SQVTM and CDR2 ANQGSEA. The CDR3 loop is CSVVRLAGAYNEQFF. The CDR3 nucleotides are TGCAGCGTGGTTAGACTAGCGGGGGCATACAATGAGCAGTTCTTC.

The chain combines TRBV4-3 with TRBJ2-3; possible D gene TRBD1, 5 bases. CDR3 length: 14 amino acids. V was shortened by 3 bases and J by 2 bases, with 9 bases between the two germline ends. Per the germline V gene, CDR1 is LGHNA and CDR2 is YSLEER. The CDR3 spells CASSQTTDTDTQYF. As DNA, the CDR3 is TGCGCCAGCAGCCAGACGACAGACACAGATACGCAGTATTTT.

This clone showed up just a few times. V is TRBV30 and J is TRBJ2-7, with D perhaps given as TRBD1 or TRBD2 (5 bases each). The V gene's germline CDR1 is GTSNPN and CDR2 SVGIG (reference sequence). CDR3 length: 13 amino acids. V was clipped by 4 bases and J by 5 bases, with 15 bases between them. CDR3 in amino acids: CAWTGPGINEQYF. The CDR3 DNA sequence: TGTGCCTGGACGGGGCCCGGGATCAACGAGCAGTACTTC.

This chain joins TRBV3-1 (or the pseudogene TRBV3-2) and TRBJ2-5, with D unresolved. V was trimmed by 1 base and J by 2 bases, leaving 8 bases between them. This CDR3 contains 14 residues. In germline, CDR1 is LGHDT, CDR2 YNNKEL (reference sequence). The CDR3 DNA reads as TGTGCCAGCAGCCAAGTGCAGACTCAAGAGACCCAGTACTTC. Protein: CASSQVQTQETQYF.

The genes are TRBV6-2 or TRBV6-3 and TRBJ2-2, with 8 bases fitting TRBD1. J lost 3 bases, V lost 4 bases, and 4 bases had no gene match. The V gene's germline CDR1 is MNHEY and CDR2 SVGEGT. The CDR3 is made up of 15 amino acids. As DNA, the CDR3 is TGTGCCAGCAGTTCCGGACAGGGCTACACCGGGGAGCTGTTTTTT. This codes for CASSSGQGYTGELFF.

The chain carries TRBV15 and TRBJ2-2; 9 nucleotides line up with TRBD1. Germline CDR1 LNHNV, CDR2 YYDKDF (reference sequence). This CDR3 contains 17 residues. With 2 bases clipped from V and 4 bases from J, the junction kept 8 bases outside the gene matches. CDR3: CATSRSDRGWFTGELFF. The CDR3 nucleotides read TGTGCCACCAGCAGATCCGACAGGGGGTGGTTCACCGGGGAGCTGTTTTTT.

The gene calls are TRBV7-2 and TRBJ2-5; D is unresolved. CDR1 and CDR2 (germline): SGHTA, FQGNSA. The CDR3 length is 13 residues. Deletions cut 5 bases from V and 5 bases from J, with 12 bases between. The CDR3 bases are TGTGCCAGCAGCGAAGCGAGATGGGAGACCCAGTACTTC. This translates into CASSEARWETQYF.

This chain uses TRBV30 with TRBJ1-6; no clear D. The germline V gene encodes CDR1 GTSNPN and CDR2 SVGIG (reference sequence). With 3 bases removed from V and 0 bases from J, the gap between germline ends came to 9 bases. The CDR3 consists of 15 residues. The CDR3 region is CAWRYPSSYNSPLHF. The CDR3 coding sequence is TGTGCCTGGAGGTACCCAAGCTCCTATAATTCACCCCTCCACTTT.

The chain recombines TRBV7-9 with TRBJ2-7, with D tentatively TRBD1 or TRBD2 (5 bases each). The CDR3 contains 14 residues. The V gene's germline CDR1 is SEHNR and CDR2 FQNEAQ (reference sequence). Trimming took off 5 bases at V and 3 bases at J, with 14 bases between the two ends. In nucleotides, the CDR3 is TGTGCCAGCAGCCCAGAGGGACGGATCTACGAGCAGTACTTC. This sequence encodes CASSPEGRIYEQYF.

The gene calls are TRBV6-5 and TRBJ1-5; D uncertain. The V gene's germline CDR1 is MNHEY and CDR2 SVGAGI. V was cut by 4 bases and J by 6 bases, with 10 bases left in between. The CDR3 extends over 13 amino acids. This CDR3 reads CASSWGTSQPQHF. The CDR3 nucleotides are TGTGCCAGCAGTTGGGGTACCAGTCAGCCCCAGCATTTT.

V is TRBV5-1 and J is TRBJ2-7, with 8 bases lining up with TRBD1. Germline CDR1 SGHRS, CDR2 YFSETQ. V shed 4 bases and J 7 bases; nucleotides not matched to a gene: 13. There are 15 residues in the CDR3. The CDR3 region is CASSDPGQAVGEQYF. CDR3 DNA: TGCGCCAGCAGCGACCCGGGACAGGCGGTGGGGGAGCAGTACTTC.

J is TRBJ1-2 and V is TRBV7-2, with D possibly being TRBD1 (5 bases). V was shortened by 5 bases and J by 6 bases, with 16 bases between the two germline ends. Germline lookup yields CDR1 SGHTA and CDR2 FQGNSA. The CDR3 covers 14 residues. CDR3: CASSTPRQQDGYTF. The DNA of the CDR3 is TGTGCCAGCAGCACCCCCCGTCAACAGGATGGCTACACCTTC.

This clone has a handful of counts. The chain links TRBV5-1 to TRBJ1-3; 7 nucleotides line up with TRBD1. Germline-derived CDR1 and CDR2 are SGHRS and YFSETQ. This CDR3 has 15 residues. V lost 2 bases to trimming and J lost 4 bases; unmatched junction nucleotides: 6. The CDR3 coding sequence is TGCGCCAGCAGCTTTGAGGGGGCGAGAGGAAACACCATATATTTT. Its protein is CASSFEGARGNTIYF.

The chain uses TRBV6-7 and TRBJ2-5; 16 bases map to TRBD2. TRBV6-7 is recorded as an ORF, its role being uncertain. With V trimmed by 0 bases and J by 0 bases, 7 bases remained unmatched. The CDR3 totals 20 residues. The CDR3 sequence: CASSYSLGTSGGAYQETQYF. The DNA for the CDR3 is TGTGCCAGCAGTTACTCTCTCGGGACTAGCGGGGGGGCGTACCAAGAGACCCAGTACTTC.

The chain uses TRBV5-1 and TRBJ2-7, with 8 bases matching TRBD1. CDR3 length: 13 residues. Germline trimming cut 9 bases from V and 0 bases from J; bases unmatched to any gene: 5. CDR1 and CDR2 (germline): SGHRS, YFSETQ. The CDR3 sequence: CATRQGSSYEQYF. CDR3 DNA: TGCGCCACAAGACAGGGGAGCTCCTACGAGCAGTACTTC.

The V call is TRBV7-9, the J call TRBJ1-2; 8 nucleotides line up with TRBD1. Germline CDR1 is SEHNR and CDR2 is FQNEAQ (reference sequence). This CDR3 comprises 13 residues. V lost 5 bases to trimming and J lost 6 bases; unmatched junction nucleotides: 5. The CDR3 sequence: CASSPGQGHGYTF. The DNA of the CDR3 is TGTGCCAGCAGCCCCGGACAGGGCCATGGCTACACCTTC.

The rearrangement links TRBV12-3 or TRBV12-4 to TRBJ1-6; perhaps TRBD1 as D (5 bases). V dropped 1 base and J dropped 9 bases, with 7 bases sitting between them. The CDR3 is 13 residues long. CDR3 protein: CASSLGQGSPLHF. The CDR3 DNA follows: TGTGCCAGCAGTTTAGGTCAGGGTTCACCCCTCCACTTT.

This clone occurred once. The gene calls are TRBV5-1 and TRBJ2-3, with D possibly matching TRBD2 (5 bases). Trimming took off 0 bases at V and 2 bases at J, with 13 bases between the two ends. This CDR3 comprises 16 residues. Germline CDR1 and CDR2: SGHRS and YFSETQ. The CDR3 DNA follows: TGCGCCAGCAGCTTGGCCATTATGAGGGACACAGATACGCAGTATTTT. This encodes CASSLAIMRDTDTQYF.